The entry that follows covers one T cell receptor (beta chain) sequence. Its matching antigen is unknown. At one of its ends the junction is not consistent with the germline gene, which may arise from a read error. This CDR3 is built from 15 residues. Germline V gives CDR1 SGHRS, CDR2 YFSETQ. The data derive from a study of blood T cells in healthy people across ages. With a J-beta primer mix and a sample-barcoded 5' primer, a second PCR ran about 6 to 11 cycles. TCRdb used MiXCR to reprocess the 5' RACE reads, holding one entry per CDR3 protein. The table lists hundreds of thousands of distinct CDR3 sequences, 40% to 50% of them singletons. Study-wide points: Fewer expanded clones and more diversity marked long-lived versus aged donors.

Total RNA, at least 5 micrograms per sample, was extracted from PBMCs. The sequence derives from a man aged 55 to 70 in good health. The chain has TRBV5-1 and TRBJ2-7; perhaps TRBD2 as D (5 bases). Sequenced sample: blood. CDR3 DNA: TGCGCCGGCAGCTTGGGAAGGAGCGGCCCCTACGAGCAGTACTTC. Protein sequence: CAGSLGRSGPYEQYF.